Included here is one T cell receptor (beta chain) sequence, with context. Antigen: not known. This specimen belongs to a study of regulatory T cells in long-lasting Graves disease. Study-level background: The study enrolled newly diagnosed Graves' patients on antithyroid drugs under 3 months. Study-wide results and limits: Less diverse TCR repertoires were seen in persistent Graves' patients than in newly diagnosed ones.

The trim removed 1 base at V and 2 bases at J, leaving 3 bases unmatched. The germline CDR1 and CDR2 sequences are SGHTA and FQGTGA. CDR3 length: 16 residues. Time point given: newly diagnosed GD, antithyroid drugs for less than 3 months. PBMC RNA was the source of the TCR library. iRepertoire HTBI primers and Arm-PCR of CDR3 regions built TCR beta libraries. One entry per CDR3 protein results from TCRdb running MiXCR on the multiplex PCR reads. The data show 350,000 to 500,000 distinct CDR3 sequences, roughly 15% seen once. These data were also filed under a second study, of T cells in Graves' hyperthyroidism and ophthalmopathy. That study reports: Lactation, pregnancy, other autoimmune disease or uncontrolled infection led to exclusion of patients.

This material consisted of peripheral blood mononuclear cells (PBMCs), taken at new diagnosis, from a patient treated with antithyroid drugs. This clonotype originated in a woman between 18 and 29 years old with Graves disease. The V gene is TRBV7-3, the J gene TRBJ2-3; 10 bases agree with TRBD1. The CDR3 coding sequence is TGTGCCAGCAGCTTAAGACAGGGGGCGTACACAGATACGCAGTATTTT. Its translation: CASSLRQGAYTDTQYF.